These 29 T cell receptor beta chains originate from one sample sequenced in a study of early T cells in non-severe SARS-CoV-2 infection. Via MiXCR, TCRdb re-called the 5' RACE reads, giving one row per CDR3 protein. The repertoire holds roughly 80,000 distinct CDR3 sequences, with over 9% as singletons. The sequencing sample was made of whole blood. The receptors shown here come from an adult who was a healthcare worker with PCR-confirmed SARS-CoV-2 infection or an uninfected control (not recorded which).

This clonotype was seen more than once but under ten times. The chain couples TRBV5-1 to TRBJ2-7; maybe TRBD1 (6 bases). Trimming shortened V by 4 bases and J by 3 bases, and 11 bases separated the two germline ends. CDR1 is SGHRS and CDR2 is YFSETQ in the germline V gene. The CDR3 loop spans 13 amino acids. The chain's CDR3 is CASSQGQIYEQYF. The CDR3 coding sequence is TGCGCCAGCAGCCAAGGACAGATCTACGAGCAGTACTTC.

This clonotype showed up many times. This rearrangement joins TRBV18 to TRBJ1-1; tentatively, D is TRBD1 (5 bases). This CDR3 spans 14 amino acids. The germline gives CDR1 KGHSH, CDR2 LQKENI. Between the trimmed V and J ends, which lost 2 bases and 1 base, there was a span of 8 bases. The CDR3 here is CASSPRGQNTEAFF. The DNA for the CDR3 is TGTGCCAGCTCACCAAGGGGCCAGAACACTGAAGCTTTCTTT.

This clonotype was found many times. The rearrangement uses TRBV12-3 or TRBV12-4 and TRBJ1-6; D gene ambiguous. The V and J ends lost 3 bases and 6 bases respectively, with 15 bases between them. The CDR3 has 16 amino acids. The CDR3 DNA reads as TGTGCCAGCAGTTTGGTCCCGGGAGGCAGTAATTCACCCCTCCACTTT. It translates to CASSLVPGGSNSPLHF.

The rearrangement links TRBV28 to TRBJ2-1, with TRBD2 as a possible D gene (6 bases). Germline lookup yields CDR1 MDHEN and CDR2 SYDVKM. Trimming removed 4 bases at V and 9 bases at J, with 19 bases between. This CDR3 spans 15 amino acids. Written as DNA, the CDR3 is TGTGCCAGCAGTTCCCAGAGGGGTGGAGGGAGTGAGCAGTTCTTC. Translation: CASSSQRGGGSEQFF.

The sample holds many counts of this clonotype. The chain employs TRBV27 and TRBJ2-7, with TRBD2 matching 10 bases. The CDR3 sequence is 17 residues long. J was trimmed by 0 bases and V by 5 bases; bases with no gene match: 10. In germline, CDR1 is MNHEY, CDR2 SMNVEV (reference sequence). This CDR3 is CASSPISGRPLSYEQYF. CDR3 coding DNA: TGTGCCAGCAGTCCAATTAGCGGGAGGCCCCTCTCCTACGAGCAGTACTTC.

This chain uses TRBV7-2 with TRBJ2-1, with 8 bases matching TRBD2. The CDR3 loop spans 15 amino acids. Germline-derived CDR1 and CDR2 are SGHTA and FQGNSA. Trimming removed 5 bases from V and 7 bases from J; junction bases left unmatched: 10. For the CDR3, the DNA is TGTGCCAGCAGCGCCGGACTAGCACGTGGAAATGAGCAGTTCTTC. Translated, it gives CASSAGLARGNEQFF.

The V gene is TRBV25-1, the J gene TRBJ2-3, with 11 bases that match TRBD2. V shed 1 base, J shed 7 bases, and the junction held 7 bases outside the gene matches. This CDR3 spans 16 amino acids. Per germline, CDR1 MGHDK and CDR2 SYGVNS. DNA of the CDR3: TGTGCCAGCAGTGAATTACTAGCGGGAGTGAGAAATACGCAGTATTTT. This sequence encodes CASSELLAGVRNTQYF.

This clonotype occurred many times. V is TRBV2 and J is TRBJ1-2, with TRBD1 matching 7 bases. Germline V gene lookup returns CDR1 SNHLY and CDR2 FYNNEI. This CDR3 is built from 13 residues. CDR3 sequence: CGLTGQLNYGYTF. The DNA for the CDR3 is TGTGGATTGACGGGACAGCTAAACTATGGCTACACCTTC.

This clonotype was picked up a small number of times. This sequence joins TRBV18 and TRBJ2-4; a possible D gene is TRBD1 (6 bases). Per the germline V gene, CDR1 is KGHSH and CDR2 is LQKENI. The germline V and J ends were trimmed by 6 bases and 0 bases, with 27 bases remaining between them. This CDR3 comprises 20 residues. The CDR3 spells CASSYQRGQNAGLAKNIQYF. The DNA for the CDR3 is TGTGCCAGCTCGTACCAACGCGGACAGAACGCCGGACTAGCCAAAAACATTCAGTACTTC.

This clonotype has a count of ten or more. This chain uses TRBV28 with TRBJ1-1, with D possibly being TRBD1 (5 bases). The germline V gene encodes CDR1 MDHEN and CDR2 SYDVKM. The CDR3 totals 17 residues. The V and J ends lost 0 bases and 7 bases respectively, with 21 bases between them. The CDR3 bases are TGTGCCAGCAGTTTATGGGGTTTAGGGGACCCAGGTCATGAAGCTTTCTTT. Translating it yields CASSLWGLGDPGHEAFF.

CDR3 DNA sequence: TGTGCCAGCAGTTTATACCCCGCGGGACTAGCGGGAGGAGGCGAGCAGTTCTTC. It is translated as CASSLYPAGLAGGGEQFF. This rearrangement joins TRBV28 to TRBJ2-1; 15 positions agree with TRBD2. In germline, CDR1 is MDHEN, CDR2 SYDVKM. Trimming took 1 base from V and 10 from J; bases not matched to a gene: 11. There are 18 residues in the CDR3. Complete variable domain (other parts from reference TRBV28 and TRBJ2-1): DVKVTQSSRYLVKRTGEKVFLECVQDMDHENMFWYRQDPGLGLRLIYFSYDVKMKEKGDIPEGYSVSREKKERFSLILESASTNQTSMYLCASSLYPAGLAGGGEQFFGPGTRLTVL.

This clonotype was detected ten times or more. V and J are TRBV20-1 and TRBJ2-3; 11 bases are a match to TRBD2. Germline V gives CDR1 DFQATT, CDR2 SNEGSKA (reference sequence). J gave up 4 bases and V 0 bases, and 6 bases lay outside the gene matches. The CDR3 length is 16 residues. The DNA of the CDR3 is TGCAGTGCTAGAGATTTAGCGGGAGGGGACGCAGATACGCAGTATTTT. Translated, it gives CSARDLAGGDADTQYF.

This clonotype was detected many times. The rearrangement links TRBV5-1 to TRBJ2-7; 11 bases agree with TRBD2. Looked up from germline, CDR1 is SGHRS and CDR2 is YFSETQ. The junction had 16 bases not matched to a gene; V was cut back by 3 bases and J by 5 bases. The CDR3 totals 18 residues. The CDR3 reads CASSYLVPGLAEKNEQYF. The DNA of the CDR3 is TGCGCCAGCAGCTACCTTGTCCCGGGACTAGCGGAGAAGAACGAGCAGTACTTC.

This clonotype showed up many times. The gene calls are TRBV5-1 and TRBJ1-5; possibly TRBD1 for D (6 bases). Trimming pared 4 bases from V and 3 bases from J, leaving 11 bases between. The CDR3 runs 14 residues. Germline loops: CDR1 SGHRS, CDR2 YFSETQ. CDR3 amino acids: CASSPSGANQPQHF. CDR3 DNA sequence: TGCGCCAGCAGCCCTTCAGGGGCCAATCAGCCCCAGCATTTT.

The chain combines TRBV7-9 with TRBJ1-1; the D is unclear. The CDR3 is made up of 11 amino acids. Germline values: CDR1 SEHNR, CDR2 FQNEAQ (reference sequence). Deletions cut 1 base from V and 11 bases from J, with 8 bases between. CDR3 loop: CASSLGSGAFF. DNA of the CDR3: TGTGCCAGCAGCTTAGGCAGCGGGGCTTTCTTT.

This clonotype occurred many times. The J gene is TRBJ1-4, the V gene TRBV27, with a tentative D call TRBD1 (5 bases). The CDR3 has 13 residues. The ends were cut back, 7 bases at V and 7 bases at J, with 13 bases in the middle. From germline, CDR1 is MNHEY and CDR2 SMNVEV (reference sequence). CDR3 sequence: CASTVWGTEKLFF. The CDR3 coding sequence is TGTGCCAGCACCGTCTGGGGGACTGAAAAACTGTTTTTT.

This clonotype showed up many times. The genes are TRBV15 and TRBJ1-4; weak D call: TRBD1 (5 bases). The CDR3 has 15 residues. CDR1 LNHNV and CDR2 YYDKDF come from the germline V gene (reference sequence). V was shortened by 5 bases and J by 6 bases, with 16 bases between the two germline ends. The CDR3 nucleotides read TGTGCCACCAGCGTACTACGTGGGGCGTATGAAAAACTGTTTTTT. It is translated as CATSVLRGAYEKLFF.

The chain carries TRBV28 and TRBJ2-1; unclear D gene. Germline V CDR1 and CDR2: MDHEN, SYDVKM. V was clipped by 8 bases and J by 2 bases, with 1 base between them. CDR3 size: 10 residues. The DNA of the CDR3 is TGTGCCAGCCCCTACAATGAGCAGTTCTTC. It encodes CASPYNEQFF.

This clonotype showed up many times. This chain joins TRBV4-1 and TRBJ2-1; 8 nucleotides line up with TRBD2. The CDR3 sequence is 14 residues long. V shed 6 bases and J 7 bases; nucleotides not matched to a gene: 8. The germline gives CDR1 MGHRA, CDR2 YSYEKL. Written as DNA, the CDR3 is TGCGCCAGCAGATCAGCGGGAGATGGGAATGAGCAGTTCTTC. The encoded protein is CASRSAGDGNEQFF.

This clonotype was counted many times. V is TRBV10-3 and J is TRBJ1-1; 8 bases map to TRBD1. Germline V gene lookup returns CDR1 ENHRY and CDR2 SYGVKD. The CDR3 is 12 amino acids. V lost 4 bases and J lost 8; bases outside the gene matches: 3. This CDR3 is CAISGQGAEAFF. The DNA of the CDR3 is TGTGCCATCAGTGGGCAGGGGGCCGAAGCTTTCTTT.

V and J are TRBV28 and TRBJ2-2; 9 nucleotides match TRBD1. Germline V gene sequence: CDR1 MDHEN, CDR2 SYDVKM. V lost 6 bases to trimming and J lost 5 bases; unmatched junction nucleotides: 10. CDR3 length equals 16 residues. CDR3 sequence: CASRRTGGQLTGELFF. The DNA for the CDR3 is TGTGCCAGCAGGCGTACAGGGGGCCAACTAACCGGGGAGCTGTTTTTT. Combining the CDR3 with reference TRBV28 and TRBJ2-2 gives the whole variable domain DVKVTQSSRYLVKRTGEKVFLECVQDMDHENMFWYRQDPGLGLRLIYFSYDVKMKEKGDIPEGYSVSREKKERFSLILESASTNQTSMYLCASRRTGGQLTGELFFGEGSRLTVL.

This clonotype was recorded many times. V usage is TRBV20-1 and J usage is TRBJ2-7; the match to TRBD1 covers 7 bases. The CDR3 length is 18 residues. The V and J ends lost 0 bases and 0 bases, in that order; junction bases with no gene match: 14. CDR1 and CDR2 from the germline V gene are DFQATT and SNEGSKA (reference sequence). CDR3 region: CSARDVRTGSRLSYEQYF. CDR3 DNA sequence: TGCAGTGCTAGAGATGTACGGACAGGTAGTAGGCTCTCCTACGAGCAGTACTTC.

The genes are TRBV10-3 and TRBJ2-6, with 10 bases fitting TRBD2. CDR3 length: 17 amino acids. Germline V gene sequence: CDR1 ENHRY, CDR2 SYGVKD. J gave up 4 bases and V 3 bases, and 6 bases lay outside the gene matches. This CDR3 is CAISELLAGAGANVLTF. CDR3 coding DNA: TGTGCCATCAGTGAACTCCTAGCGGGAGCAGGGGCCAACGTCCTGACTTTC.

This clonotype was counted a single time. The chain uses TRBV10-3 and TRBJ1-1, with 9 nucleotides matching TRBD1. Trimming removed 5 bases from V and 5 bases from J; junction bases left unmatched: 9. The germline gives CDR1 ENHRY, CDR2 SYGVKD. This CDR3 has 15 residues. As DNA, the CDR3 is TGTGCCATCAGTCAGCACGGGACAGGGTTGACTGAAGCTTTCTTT. This encodes CAISQHGTGLTEAFF.

The chain employs TRBV7-9 and TRBJ1-1; D is undetermined. The CDR3 consists of 17 residues. V dropped 3 bases and J dropped 1 base, with 18 bases sitting between them. From germline, CDR1 is SEHNR and CDR2 FQNEAQ (reference sequence). The CDR3 nucleotides are TGTGCCAGCAGCTTCAGCGGTTCATGGTCGGCGAACACTGAAGCTTTCTTT. This encodes CASSFSGSWSANTEAFF. Combining the CDR3 with reference TRBV7-9 and TRBJ1-1 gives the whole variable domain DTGVSQNPRHKITKRGQNVTFRCDPISEHNRLYWYRQTLGQGPEFLTYFQNEAQLEKSRLLSDRFSAERPKGSFSTLEIQRTEQGDSAMYLCASSFSGSWSANTEAFFGQGTRLTVV.

A few counts support this clonotype. The J gene is TRBJ2-3, the V gene TRBV29-1; no reliable D call. The CDR3 sequence is 11 residues long. V lost 6 bases and J 5 bases, leaving 9 bases between the germline ends. The germline gives CDR1 SQVTM, CDR2 ANQGSEA. The CDR3 DNA is TGCAGCGTACACCCCGGAGATACGCAGTATTTT. It is translated as CSVHPGDTQYF.

This clonotype appeared many times. The chain is built from TRBV12-3 or TRBV12-4 and TRBJ2-7, with 16 bases aligning to TRBD2. CDR3 length: 18 residues. V dropped 4 bases and J dropped 6; count of bases not matched to a gene: 12. Written as DNA, the CDR3 is TGTGCCAGCAGTTCCCCGGGACTAGCGGGAGGGCTGATCCTCGAGCAGTACTTC. As protein: CASSSPGLAGGLILEQYF.

This clonotype came up a few times. The rearrangement uses TRBV12-3 or TRBV12-4 and TRBJ1-3, with no clear D. V was shortened by 0 bases and J by 0 bases, with 9 bases between the two germline ends. The CDR3 is made up of 16 amino acids. The CDR3 region has the DNA TGTGCCAGCAGTTTAGCGGCGCCGTCCTCTGGAAACACCATATATTTT. Its protein is CASSLAAPSSGNTIYF.

In its sample, this clonotype was seen a few times. The CDR3 nucleotides read TGTGCCAGCAGCTTAGCCAGCGGGAGGATCACCCTAACAGATACGCAGTATTTT. Translation gives CASSLASGRITLTDTQYF. This chain connects TRBV7-9 to TRBJ2-3; 9 bases are a match to TRBD2. V lost 0 bases to trimming and J lost 3 bases; unmatched junction nucleotides: 10. The CDR3 contains 18 residues. Germline CDR1 reads SEHNR; CDR2 reads FQNEAQ (reference sequence).